The 7 T cell receptor beta chains presented below share a single source sample, sequenced in a study of beta chain features in type 1 diabetes. cDNA synthesis used the whole RNA isolate, giving expressed TCRB sequences. Sequencing was performed with immunoSEQ multiplex PCR; in TCRdb, only in-frame clones are kept and a portion is missing. The sample shows 300,000 to 400,000 clones, roughly an eighth of them seen only once. Sequenced input: naive CD4+ T cells from blood. The receptors come from a man aged 18 to 35 in good health.

This clone has just a few counts. The chain recombines TRBV29-1 with TRBJ2-7; 12 bases agree with TRBD1. The CDR3 extends over 15 amino acids. Trimming took 6 bases from V and 5 from J; bases not matched to a gene: 11. Germline loops: CDR1 SQVTM, CDR2 ANQGSEA. The CDR3 loop reads CSVVTPGTGGNEQYF. The CDR3 nucleotides are TGCAGCGTCGTTACCCCCGGGACAGGGGGCAACGAGCAGTACTTC.

This clone was seen a few times. The V call is TRBV11-3, the J call TRBJ2-1, with a possible D match to TRBD2 (6 bases). The CDR3 covers 13 residues. CDR1 and CDR2 (germline): SGHNT, YENEEA. V lost 2 bases to trimming and J lost 10 bases, with 12 bases between them. The CDR3 DNA reads TGTGCCAGCAGCTTAAGATGGGGAGGCGAGCAGTTCTTC. This gives the protein CASSLRWGGEQFF.

V is TRBV30 and J is TRBJ2-1; a possible D gene is TRBD1 (6 bases). CDR1 and CDR2 (germline): GTSNPN, SVGIG (reference sequence). The CDR3 has 12 amino acids. V dropped 4 bases and J dropped 8 bases, with 12 bases sitting between them. This CDR3 is CAWKGVSDEQFF. DNA of the CDR3: TGTGCCTGGAAGGGGGTTTCCGATGAGCAGTTCTTC.

J is TRBJ1-1 and V is TRBV27; D may be TRBD1 (5 bases). Germline V CDR1 and CDR2: MNHEY, SMNVEV (reference sequence). Trimming cost V 1 base and J 5 bases, with 17 bases left between them. The CDR3 contains 16 residues. CDR3 DNA sequence: TGTGCCAGCAGTTTATGGGAAGGGCGGGGGAGTACTGAAGCTTTCTTT. Protein: CASSLWEGRGSTEAFF.

The chain is built from TRBV28 and TRBJ2-7; 10 nucleotides match TRBD1. V lost 2 bases, J lost 3 bases, and 4 bases stayed unmatched. The CDR3 has 15 residues. Germline-derived CDR1 and CDR2 are MDHEN and SYDVKM. The DNA of the CDR3 is TGTGCCAGCAGTTTAGCCGGGACAGGGGACTACGAGCAGTACTTC. It translates to CASSLAGTGDYEQYF.

The rearrangement joins TRBV7-9 to TRBJ2-1; D possibly corresponds to TRBD1 (5 bases). The germline gives CDR1 SEHNR, CDR2 FQNEAQ (reference sequence). CDR3 size: 15 residues. V was pared by 0 bases and J by 9 bases, with 15 bases between. The CDR3 is CASSLARDGMVEQFF. Written as DNA, the CDR3 is TGTGCCAGCAGCTTAGCCAGGGATGGGATGGTTGAGCAGTTCTTC. Full variable domain (missing parts from reference TRBV7-9 and TRBJ2-1): DTGVSQNPRHKITKRGQNVTFRCDPISEHNRLYWYRQTLGQGPEFLTYFQNEAQLEKSRLLSDRFSAERPKGSFSTLEIQRTEQGDSAMYLCASSLARDGMVEQFFGPGTRLTVL.

This clone has a handful of counts. The rearrangement links TRBV7-2 to TRBJ2-7; 9 positions agree with TRBD1. This CDR3 is built from 14 residues. The germline gives CDR1 SGHTA, CDR2 FQGNSA. V was pared by 4 bases and J by 1 base, with 2 bases of the junction left unmatched. CDR3 in DNA: TGTGCCAGCAGCTACGGGACAGGGTCCTACGAGCAGTACTTC. Residues: CASSYGTGSYEQYF.